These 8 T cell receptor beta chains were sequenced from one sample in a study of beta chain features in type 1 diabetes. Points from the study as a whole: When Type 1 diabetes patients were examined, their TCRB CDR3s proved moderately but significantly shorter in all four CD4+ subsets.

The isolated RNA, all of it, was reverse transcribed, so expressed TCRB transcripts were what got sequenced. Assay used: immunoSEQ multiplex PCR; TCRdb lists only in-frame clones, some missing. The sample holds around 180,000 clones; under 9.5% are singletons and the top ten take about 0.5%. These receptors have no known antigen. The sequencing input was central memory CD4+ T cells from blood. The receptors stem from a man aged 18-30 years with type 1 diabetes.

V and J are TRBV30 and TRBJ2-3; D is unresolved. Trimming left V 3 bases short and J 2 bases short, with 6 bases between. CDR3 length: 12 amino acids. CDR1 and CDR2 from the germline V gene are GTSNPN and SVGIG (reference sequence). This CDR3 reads CAWSVNTDTQYF. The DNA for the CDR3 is TGTGCCTGGAGCGTTAACACAGATACGCAGTATTTT. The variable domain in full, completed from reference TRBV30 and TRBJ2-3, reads SQTIHQWPATLVQPVGSPLSLECTVEGTSNPNLYWYRQAAGRGLQLLFYSVGIGQISSEVPQNLSASRPQDRQFILSSKKLLLSDSGFYLCAWSVNTDTQYFGPGTRLTVL.

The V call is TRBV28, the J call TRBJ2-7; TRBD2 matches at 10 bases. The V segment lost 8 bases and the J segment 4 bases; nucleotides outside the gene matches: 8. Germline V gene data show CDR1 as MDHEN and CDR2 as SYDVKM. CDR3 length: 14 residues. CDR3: CASHFSGRPYEQYF. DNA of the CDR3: TGTGCCAGCCACTTTAGCGGGAGGCCGTACGAGCAGTACTTC.

The CDR3 sequence: CASSLRTSGGAGDTQYF. CDR3 coding DNA: TGTGCCAGCAGCTTGCGGACTAGCGGGGGGGCCGGAGATACGCAGTATTTT. This rearrangement joins TRBV5-6 to TRBJ2-3, with 15 bases matching TRBD2. J was trimmed by 5 bases and V by 1 base; bases with no gene match: 5. The CDR3 is 17 amino acids. Germline CDR1 is SGHDT and CDR2 is YYEEEE. The full variable domain, with the rest looked up from reference TRBV5-6 and TRBJ2-3, is DAGVTQSPTHLIKTRGQQVTLRCSPKSGHDTVSWYQQALGQGPQFIFQYYEEEERQRGNFPDRFSGHQFPNYSSELNVNALLLGDSALYLCASSLRTSGGAGDTQYFGPGTRLTVL.

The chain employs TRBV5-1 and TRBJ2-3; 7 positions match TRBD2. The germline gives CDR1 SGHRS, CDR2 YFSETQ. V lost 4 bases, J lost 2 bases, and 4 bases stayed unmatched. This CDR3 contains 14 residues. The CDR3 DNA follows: TGCGCCAGCAGCCAAGCGGGACCCACAGATACGCAGTATTTT. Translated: CASSQAGPTDTQYF.

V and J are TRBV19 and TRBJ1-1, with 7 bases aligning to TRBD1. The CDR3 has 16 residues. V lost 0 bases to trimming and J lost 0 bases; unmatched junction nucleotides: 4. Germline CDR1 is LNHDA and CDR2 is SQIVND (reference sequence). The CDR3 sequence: CASSIEGTAMNTEAFF. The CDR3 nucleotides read TGTGCCAGTAGTATAGAGGGGACAGCCATGAACACTGAAGCTTTCTTT.

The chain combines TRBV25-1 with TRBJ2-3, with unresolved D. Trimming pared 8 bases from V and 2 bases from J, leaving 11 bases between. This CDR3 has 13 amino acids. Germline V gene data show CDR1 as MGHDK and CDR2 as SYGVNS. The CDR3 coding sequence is TGTGCCAGCGCCTATATTAACACAGATACGCAGTATTTT. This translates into CASAYINTDTQYF. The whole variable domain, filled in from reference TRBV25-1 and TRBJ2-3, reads EADIYQTPRYLVIGTGKKITLECSQTMGHDKMYWYQQDPGMELHLIHYSYGVNSTEKGDLSSESTVSRIRTEHFPLTLESARPSHTSQYLCASAYINTDTQYFGPGTRLTVL.

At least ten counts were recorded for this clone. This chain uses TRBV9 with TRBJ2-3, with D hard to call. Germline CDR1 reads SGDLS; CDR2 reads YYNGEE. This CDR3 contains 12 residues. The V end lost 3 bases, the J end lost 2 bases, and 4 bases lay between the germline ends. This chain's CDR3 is CASSANTDTQYF. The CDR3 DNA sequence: TGTGCCAGCAGCGCCAACACAGATACGCAGTATTTT.

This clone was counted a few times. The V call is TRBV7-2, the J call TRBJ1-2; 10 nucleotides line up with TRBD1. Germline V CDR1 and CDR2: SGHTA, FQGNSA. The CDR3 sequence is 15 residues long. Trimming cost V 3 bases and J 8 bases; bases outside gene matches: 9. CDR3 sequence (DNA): TGTGCCAGCAGCTTTAGACAGGGGGCATACCTGGGCTACACCTTC. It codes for CASSFRQGAYLGYTF.